The TCR beta chain described here comes from a study of T-cell memory formation after mild COVID-19. Notes on the study in general: Pre-infection memory showed some responding clones, and this suggested that cross-reactive memory joined. Clones contracting day 15 to 85 were balanced CD4/CD8; later expanders leaned CD4+.

Concerning this clonotype: Its antigen remains unidentified.

5'RACE primed at constant segments yielded TCR alpha and TCR beta cDNA libraries bearing sample barcodes and UMIs. TCRdb used MiXCR to reprocess the 5' RACE reads, holding one entry per CDR3 protein. This sample has roughly 180,000 distinct CDR3 sequences; around a tenth occur once, and the top ten carry approximately 4%. CDR1 and CDR2 from the germline V gene are LNHDA and SQIVND (reference sequence). Deletions cut 4 bases from V and 6 bases from J, with 13 bases between. This CDR3 has 13 residues. Sequenced sample: PBMCs or a T cell subset sorted from them (not recorded which). V and J are TRBV19 and TRBJ2-7; tentatively, D is TRBD1 (5 bases). This TCR derives from a man between 18 and 35 years old who had mild COVID-19 (a few samples of this study predate the infection). Cell type and time point are not known. CDR3 loop: CASSTNPRVEQYF. The CDR3 DNA is TGTGCCAGTAGTACTAACCCCAGGGTCGAGCAGTACTTC. Filled out from reference TRBV19 and TRBJ2-7, the complete variable domain reads DGGITQSPKYLFRKEGQNVTLSCEQNLNHDAMYWYRQDPGQGLRLIYYSQIVNDFQKGDIAEGYSVSREKKESFPLTVTSAQKNPTAFYLCASSTNPRVEQYFGPGTRLTVT.